The T cell receptor (beta chain) described here comes from a study of neoadjuvant anti-PD-1 for oral cavity cancer. Study-level results: Each response group had just a few patients in TCR analyses. Non-responders to neoadjuvant nivolumab had significantly more clonal PBMC T cells than responders.

This clone has a single count. What it binds is not known. Sequencing used immunoSEQ multiplex PCR; TCRdb keeps in-frame clones, though not all of them. Seen here are 40,000 to 50,000 clones, about three quarters observed once, and the top ten hold 4.8%. This sample's time point: after neoadjuvant nivolumab, at surgical resection. These oral cavity squamous cell carcinomas were HPV-negative and locally advanced. The material sequenced was PBMCs, taken after nivolumab (anti-PD-1) treatment. The clonotype comes from a person between 40 and 85 years old with oral cavity squamous cell carcinoma.

CDR3 nucleotides: TGTGCCAGCAGTGAAATGTTAATCGGGACTGAAGCTTTCTTT. Amino acids: CASSEMLIGTEAFF. The rearrangement joins TRBV6-1 to TRBJ1-1; D remains ambiguous. CDR1 and CDR2 from the germline V gene are MNHNS and SASEGT. The CDR3 runs 14 residues. The V end lost 2 bases, the J end lost 5 bases, and 12 bases lay between the germline ends.